The table lists the clone carrying this T cell receptor beta chain with many counts. The antigen is not known. The source of the sample is a study of type 1 regulatory T cells. Study-wide background: This in vitro CD4 product, T-allo10, is enriched for Tr1 cells and alloantigen-specific.

The CDR3 is 13 residues long. Trimming removed 0 bases at V and 6 bases at J, with 8 bases between. Germline loops: CDR1 SGHKS, CDR2 YYEKEE (reference sequence). Study-wide results and caveats: Type 1 regulatory T cells had a more restricted TCR repertoire than non-type 1 regulatory T cells.

One entry per CDR3 protein, called by TCRdb with MiXCR from the reads. The sample consists of tens of thousands of distinct CDR3 sequences, under 25% of them appearing once. Sequenced material: cultured type 1 regulatory T (Tr1) cells, either the whole culture or a sorted fraction (not recorded which). The origin of this receptor is a human donor in good health. V and J are TRBV5-5 and TRBJ2-3; D call uncertain. The CDR3 DNA reads TGTGCCAGCAGCTTGGGGCCTCCGGATACGCAGTATTTT. This sequence encodes CASSLGPPDTQYF. Looking up the rest from reference TRBV5-5 and TRBJ2-3 gives the full variable domain: DAGVTQSPTHLIKTRGQQVTLRCSPISGHKSVSWYQQVLGQGPQFIFQYYEKEERGRGNFPDRFSARQFPNYSSELNVNALLLGDSALYLCASSLGPPDTQYFGPGTRLTVL.